Described below is a single TCR beta chain sequence and its context. The sample originates from a study of blood T cell repertoires in COVID-19. The wider study: The United States, Italy and Spain provided the acute and convalescent COVID-19 samples.

Trimming removed 6 bases at V and 12 bases at J, with 20 bases between. This CDR3 spans 13 amino acids. Original handling: Cell counts per sample came from amplifying reference gene primers. TCRdb's table, derived via immunoSEQ multiplex PCR, lists solely in-frame clones and lacks some. V, J and clone size reflect that table, while D and trimming were determined from the DNA. The sample lists about 220,000 clones, roughly four fifths occurring once. The sample was peripheral blood. The rearrangement uses TRBV12-3 or TRBV12-4 and TRBJ1-1; D might be TRBD1 (6 bases). This TCR was sampled from a woman under 40 who had recovered from COVID-19. In DNA form, the CDR3 reads TGTGCCAGCAGACCCGGGGGGGGCGAAGGCCCTTTCTTT. Its translation is CASRPGGGEGPFF.